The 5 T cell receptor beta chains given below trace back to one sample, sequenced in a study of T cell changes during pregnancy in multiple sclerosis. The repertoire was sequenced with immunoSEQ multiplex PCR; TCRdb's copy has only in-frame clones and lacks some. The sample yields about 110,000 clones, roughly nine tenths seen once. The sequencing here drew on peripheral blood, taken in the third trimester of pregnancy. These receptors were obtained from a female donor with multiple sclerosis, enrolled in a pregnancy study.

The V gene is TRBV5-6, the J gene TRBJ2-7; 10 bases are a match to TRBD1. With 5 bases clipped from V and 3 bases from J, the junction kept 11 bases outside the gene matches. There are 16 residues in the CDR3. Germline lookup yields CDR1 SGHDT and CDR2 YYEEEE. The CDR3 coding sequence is TGTGCCAGCAGTTTCGGCTCCGGGACAGGGGACTACGAGCAGTACTTC. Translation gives CASSFGSGTGDYEQYF.

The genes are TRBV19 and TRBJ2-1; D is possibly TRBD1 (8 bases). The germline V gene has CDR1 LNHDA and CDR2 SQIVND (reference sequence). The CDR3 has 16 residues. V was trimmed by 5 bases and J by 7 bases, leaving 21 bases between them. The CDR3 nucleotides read TGTGCCAGTAGTCTTCCAGGGGGCGCGGGGGTGAATGAGCAGTTCTTC. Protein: CASSLPGGAGVNEQFF. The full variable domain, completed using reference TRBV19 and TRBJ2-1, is DGGITQSPKYLFRKEGQNVTLSCEQNLNHDAMYWYRQDPGQGLRLIYYSQIVNDFQKGDIAEGYSVSREKKESFPLTVTSAQKNPTAFYLCASSLPGGAGVNEQFFGPGTRLTVL.

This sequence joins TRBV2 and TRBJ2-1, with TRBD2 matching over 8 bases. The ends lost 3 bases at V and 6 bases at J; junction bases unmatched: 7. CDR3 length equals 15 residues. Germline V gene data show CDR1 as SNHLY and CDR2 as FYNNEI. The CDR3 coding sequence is TGTGCCAGCAGTGAGTCTAGCGGGTTGGTCAATGAGCAGTTCTTC. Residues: CASSESSGLVNEQFF. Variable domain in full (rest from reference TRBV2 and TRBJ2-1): EPEVTQTPSHQVTQMGQEVILRCVPISNHLYFYWYRQILGQKVEFLVSFYNNEISEKSEIFDDQFSVERPDGSNFTLKIRSTKLEDSAMYFCASSESSGLVNEQFFGPGTRLTVL.

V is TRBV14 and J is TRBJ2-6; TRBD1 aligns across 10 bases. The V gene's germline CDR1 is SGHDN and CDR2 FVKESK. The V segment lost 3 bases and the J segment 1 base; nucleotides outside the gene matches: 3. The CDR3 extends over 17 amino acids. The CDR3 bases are TGTGCCAGCAGCCAGGGACAGGGGAGATCTGGGGCCAACGTCCTGACTTTC. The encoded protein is CASSQGQGRSGANVLTF.

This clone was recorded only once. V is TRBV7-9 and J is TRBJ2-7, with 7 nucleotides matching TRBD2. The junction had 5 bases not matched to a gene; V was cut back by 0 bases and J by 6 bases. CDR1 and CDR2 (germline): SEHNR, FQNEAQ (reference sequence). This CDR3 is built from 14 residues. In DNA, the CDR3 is TGTGCCAGCAGCTTAGCGGGAGGGCCCGTCGAGCAGTACTTC. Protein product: CASSLAGGPVEQYF.